These 20 T cell receptor beta chains originate from one sample sequenced in a study of T cell repertoires in cytomegalovirus infection. TCRdb re-analysed the reads in MiXCR, keeping a single row per CDR3 protein. The data hold approximately 500,000 distinct CDR3 sequences, with around a quarter observed a single time. The sample comprised PBMCs. These receptors were taken from a human donor in good health (CMV status not recorded). Some clones in this sample may be carry-over from other donors' samples.

In DNA form, the CDR3 reads TGTGCCAGCAGTTACCCAGCGGGAGGGCGCTATACGCAGTATTTT. Its protein is CASSYPAGGRYTQYF. This chain joins TRBV6-5 and TRBJ2-3; 10 bases line up with TRBD2. This CDR3 spans 15 amino acids. The V gene's germline CDR1 is MNHEY and CDR2 SVGAGI. The V segment lost 2 bases and the J segment 7 bases; nucleotides outside the gene matches: 6.

This clonotype was recorded a few times. The chain uses TRBV24-1 and TRBJ2-1, with 9 bases aligning to TRBD2. V dropped 2 bases and J dropped 4; count of bases not matched to a gene: 8. Per germline, CDR1 KGHDR and CDR2 SFDVKD. The CDR3 consists of 17 residues. The CDR3 DNA reads as TGTGCCACCAGTGATTCGCCCCCGGGACTAGCTTACAATGAGCAGTTCTTC. It is translated as CATSDSPPGLAYNEQFF.

This clonotype has just a few counts. The V gene is TRBV11-2, the J gene TRBJ1-4; D is unresolved. The CDR3 length is 13 residues. V dropped 3 bases and J dropped 3 bases, with 5 bases sitting between them. The germline V gene has CDR1 SGHAT and CDR2 FQNNGV. Here the CDR3 DNA reads TGTGCCAGCAGCTTCGGAGCTAATGAAAAACTGTTTTTT. Its protein product is CASSFGANEKLFF.

This clonotype was detected ten times or more. The chain joins TRBV7-2 to TRBJ1-4, with 8 bases aligning to TRBD1. There are 17 residues in the CDR3. V was pared by 8 bases and J by 1 base, with 12 bases of the junction left unmatched. The germline gives CDR1 SGHTA, CDR2 FQGNSA. CDR3 region: CASATGGGPQTNEKLFF. CDR3 nucleotide sequence: TGTGCCAGCGCTACAGGGGGGGGGCCGCAAACTAATGAAAAACTGTTTTTT.

The chain couples TRBV11-2 to TRBJ2-1; TRBD2 might be the D (7 bases). V lost 2 bases, J lost 1 base, and 18 bases lay in between. Germline CDR1 SGHAT, CDR2 FQNNGV. This CDR3 has 18 residues. As DNA, the CDR3 is TGTGCCAGCAGCTTAATGCCCCGAAGGGGGGGGTCCTACAATGAGCAGTTCTTC. It codes for CASSLMPRRGGSYNEQFF.

This clonotype was picked up one time. This chain links TRBV18 with TRBJ2-2; tentatively, D is TRBD2 (6 bases). Germline CDR1 and CDR2: KGHSH and LQKENI. V was cut by 9 bases and J by 4 bases, with 21 bases left in between. The CDR3 extends over 16 amino acids. CDR3 protein: CASPRGVAGSTGELFF. The CDR3 DNA follows: TGTGCCAGTCCGCGGGGTGTCGCAGGCAGCACCGGGGAGCTGTTTTTT. Combining the CDR3 with reference TRBV18 and TRBJ2-2 gives the whole variable domain NAGVMQNPRHLVRRRGQEARLRCSPMKGHSHVYWYRQLPEEGLKFMVYLQKENIIDESGMPKERFSAEFPKEGPSILRIQQVVRGDSAAYFCASPRGVAGSTGELFFGEGSRLTVL.

The CDR3 spells CASSLHEGTREAFF. The DNA for the CDR3 is TGCGCCAGCAGCCTCCATGAGGGTACGAGGGAAGCTTTCTTT. The genes are TRBV4-1 and TRBJ1-1; no definite D call. This CDR3 spans 14 amino acids. V lost 4 bases to trimming and J lost 8 bases, with 17 bases between them. Germline V lookup: CDR1 MGHRA, CDR2 YSYEKL.

This clonotype was picked up a small number of times. CDR3 sequence (DNA): TGCGCCAGCAGTGAGGGACAGCCCGGGGAGCTGTTTTTT. It codes for CASSEGQPGELFF. The chain uses TRBV10-2 and TRBJ2-2, with D maybe TRBD1 (6 bases). CDR1 and CDR2 (germline): WSHSY, SAAADI. The CDR3 contains 13 residues. The germline V and J ends were trimmed by 2 bases and 6 bases, with 7 bases remaining between them.

This chain connects TRBV14 to TRBJ2-1, with 7 bases identical to TRBD2. Germline values: CDR1 SGHDN, CDR2 FVKESK. V shed 5 bases and J 6 bases; nucleotides not matched to a gene: 13. The CDR3 totals 16 residues. As DNA, the CDR3 is TGTGCCAGCAGCGGCCTAGGTTCGAGGGAGGGCAATGAGCAGTTCTTC. Its protein is CASSGLGSREGNEQFF.

V gene TRBV6-1 combines with J gene TRBJ2-7, with a weak D call TRBD2 (6 bases). V lost 8 bases, J lost 4 bases, and 15 bases lay in between. CDR1 is MNHNS, CDR2 SASEGT, per germline. The CDR3 runs 13 residues. The CDR3 sequence: CASSGDTRYEQYV. CDR3 in DNA: TGTGCCAGCTCGGGGGATACCCGATACGAGCAGTACGTC.

This clonotype came up a few times. The rearrangement joins TRBV24-1 to TRBJ2-2, with 8 bases that match TRBD2. The CDR3 spans 16 residues. With 1 base clipped from V and 3 bases from J, the junction kept 3 bases outside the gene matches. From germline, CDR1 is KGHDR and CDR2 SFDVKD. In DNA, the CDR3 is TGTGCCACCAGTGATTTCGAGCGGGAGTACACCGGGGAGCTGTTTTTT. The encoded protein is CATSDFEREYTGELFF.

This chain's CDR3 is CASSPGQGTYTEAFF. The CDR3 DNA is TGTGCCAGTAGTCCGGGACAGGGGACGTACACTGAAGCTTTCTTT. The chain recombines TRBV19 with TRBJ1-1; 10 nucleotides line up with TRBD1. CDR3 length: 15 residues. Germline V gene data show CDR1 as LNHDA and CDR2 as SQIVND (reference sequence). Unmatched junction bases numbered 6, after V lost 5 bases and J lost 3 bases.

The chain employs TRBV28 and TRBJ2-1; 8 bases match TRBD1. Germline V CDR1 and CDR2: MDHEN, SYDVKM. With V trimmed by 7 bases and J by 5 bases, 7 bases remained unmatched. The CDR3 has 14 residues. The CDR3 coding sequence is TGTGCCAGCAACCCGACAGGGGTTCACAATGAGCAGTTCTTC. Translating gives CASNPTGVHNEQFF.

Points on this clonotype: A much larger clone sits a single nucleotide away, making a read error possible. The V gene is TRBV7-2, the J gene TRBJ2-5; 8 nucleotides line up with TRBD2. This CDR3 has 15 amino acids. Germline assignment: CDR1 SGHTA and CDR2 FQGNSA. Germline trimming cut 3 bases from V and 7 bases from J; bases unmatched to any gene: 10. Here the CDR3 reads CASSLTSEGVGTQYF. DNA of the CDR3: TGTGCCAGCAGCTTGACTAGCGAGGGGGTGGGGACCCAGTACTTC.

V is TRBV7-8 and J is TRBJ2-1; possibly TRBD2 for D (5 bases). Trimming took 5 bases from V and 5 from J, leaving 19 bases between them. Germline V lookup: CDR1 SGHVS, CDR2 FQNEAQ. This CDR3 is built from 16 residues. This CDR3 reads CASSPMEVVGHNEQFF. In nucleotides, the CDR3 is TGTGCCAGCAGCCCCATGGAGGTCGTAGGGCACAATGAGCAGTTCTTC. Filled out from reference TRBV7-8 and TRBJ2-1, the complete variable domain reads GAGVSQSPRYKVAKRGQDVALRCDPISGHVSLFWYQQALGQGPEFLTYFQNEAQLDKSGLPSDRFFAERPEGSVSTLKIQRTQQEDSAVYLCASSPMEVVGHNEQFFGPGTRLTVL.

V is TRBV6-2 or TRBV6-3 and J is TRBJ2-2; 11 positions match TRBD2. Looked up from germline, CDR1 is MNHEY and CDR2 is SVGEGT. The CDR3 contains 17 residues. With V trimmed by 6 bases and J by 5 bases, 11 bases remained unmatched. The CDR3 is CASSPSGLAGGTGELFF. The CDR3 DNA reads as TGTGCCAGCAGCCCCTCAGGGCTAGCGGGAGGAACCGGGGAGCTGTTTTTT.

J is TRBJ2-7 and V is TRBV15; tentative D call: TRBD1 (5 bases). Between the trimmed V and J ends, which lost 5 bases and 0 bases, there was a span of 11 bases. CDR3 length equals 14 residues. CDR1 and CDR2 (germline): LNHNV, YYDKDF (reference sequence). The DNA for the CDR3 is TGTGCCACCAGCGGGCAGGGCTACTCCTACGAGCAGTACGTC. It specifies CATSGQGYSYEQYV.

CDR3 sequence reads: CASSFAAAGDTQYF. The CDR3 coding sequence is TGTGCCAGCAGCTTCGCCGCCGCAGGAGATACGCAGTATTTT. The gene calls are TRBV7-8 and TRBJ2-3; D not resolved. Germline values: CDR1 SGHVS, CDR2 FQNEAQ. V lost 3 bases to trimming and J lost 5 bases, with 12 bases between them. The CDR3 sequence is 14 residues long.

This clonotype was seen a handful of times. This rearrangement joins TRBV6-2 or TRBV6-3 to TRBJ2-1; D possibly uses TRBD1 or TRBD2 (5 bases each). Trimming stripped 6 bases from V and 8 bases from J, with 11 bases between. Germline CDR1 MNHEY, CDR2 SVGEGT. CDR3 length: 12 amino acids. Written as DNA, the CDR3 is TGTGCCAGCAGGGGGGTTAGGGATGAGCAGTTCTTC. Residues: CASRGVRDEQFF.

The chain carries TRBV18 and TRBJ2-7; D gene unclear. Germline-derived CDR1 and CDR2 are KGHSH and LQKENI. CDR3 size: 12 residues. V gave up 6 bases and J gave up 2 bases, with 8 bases separating them. As DNA, the CDR3 is TGTGCCAGCTCTGGATCTACCTACGAGCAGTACGTC. Its translation is CASSGSTYEQYV.